Sequencing of this T cell receptor beta chain was carried out in a study of T cell responses to AZD1222 COVID-19 vaccine. Study-wide points: Repertoire collection took place solely once the T cell response had peaked.

V lost 0 bases and J 5 bases, leaving 11 bases between the germline ends. The germline V gene has CDR1 LNHDA and CDR2 SQIVND (reference sequence). There are 16 residues in the CDR3. Remarks on this clone: Its antigen is as yet unknown.

Profiling relied on immunoSEQ multiplex PCR, and the TCRdb table lists in-frame clones only, not all of them. The data contain about 99,000 clones, around nine tenths of them singletons. V and J are TRBV19 and TRBJ1-6, with D unclear. The sequencing here drew on peripheral blood, taken 28 days after the second dose of the MenACWY control vaccine. This receptor was identified in an adult who received the MenACWY meningococcal vaccine as a control. In nucleotides, the CDR3 is TGTGCCAGTAGTATAGATAAGGCCGGAGATAATTCACCCCTCCACTTT. This sequence encodes CASSIDKAGDNSPLHF.